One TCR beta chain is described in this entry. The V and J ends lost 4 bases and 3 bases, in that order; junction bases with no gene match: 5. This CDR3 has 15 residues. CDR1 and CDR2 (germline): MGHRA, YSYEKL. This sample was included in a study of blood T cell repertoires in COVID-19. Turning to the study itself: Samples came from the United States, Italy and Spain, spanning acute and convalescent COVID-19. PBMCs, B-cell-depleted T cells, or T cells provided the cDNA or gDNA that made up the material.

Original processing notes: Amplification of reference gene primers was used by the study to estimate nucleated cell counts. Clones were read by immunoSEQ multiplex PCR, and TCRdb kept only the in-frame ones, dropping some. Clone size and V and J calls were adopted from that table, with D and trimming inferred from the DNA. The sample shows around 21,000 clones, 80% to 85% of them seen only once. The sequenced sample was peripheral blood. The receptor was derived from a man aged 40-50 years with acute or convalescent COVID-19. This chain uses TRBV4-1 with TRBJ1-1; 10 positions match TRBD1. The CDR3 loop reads CASSLGQGGDTEAFF. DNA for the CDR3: TGCGCCAGCAGCCTCGGACAGGGGGGCGACACTGAAGCTTTCTTT.